These 20 T cell receptor beta chains came from one sample sequenced in a study of shared clonotypes between healthy human individuals. Assay: immunoSEQ multiplex PCR; the TCRdb copy retains only in-frame clones and omits some. Here the sample spans about half a million clones, roughly 80% being singletons. The sequenced sample consisted of PBMCs. All receptors come from a middle-aged woman in good health. Some clones in this sample may be carry-over from other donors' samples.

This chain uses TRBV29-1 with TRBJ2-7, with D uncertain. Trimming left V 7 bases short and J 3 bases short, with 13 bases between. CDR3 length: 12 amino acids. CDR1 and CDR2 from the germline V gene are SQVTM and ANQGSEA. The CDR3 region has the DNA TGCAGCGCAAGGGAAGGGTACTACGAGCAGTACTTC. Protein sequence: CSAREGYYEQYF.

The gene calls are TRBV28 and TRBJ2-7; 12 bases are a match to TRBD2. The length of the CDR3 is 15 residues. V trimming: 6 bases; J trimming: 11 bases; junction bases outside the gene matches: 14. CDR1 is MDHEN, CDR2 SYDVKM, per germline. The CDR3 here is CASRPTSGSVLVEYF. The CDR3 DNA follows: TGTGCCAGCAGGCCGACTAGCGGGAGCGTTCTTGTCGAGTACTTC.

With regard to this clone: Different DNA sequences within this sample yield the same CDR3. This chain uses TRBV5-4 with TRBJ1-2; no reliable D call. CDR1 SGHNT and CDR2 YYREEE come from the germline V gene (reference sequence). V gave up 0 bases and J gave up 0 bases, with 9 bases separating them. This CDR3 has 15 residues. The CDR3 nucleotides read TGTGCCAGCAGCTTGGACCCAGGAGCTAACTATGGCTACACCTTC. Amino acid sequence: CASSLDPGANYGYTF.

On this clone itself: Additional DNA sequences in this sample encode the identical CDR3. The CDR3 coding sequence is TGCAGCGTGGCAGGGGGTTCCTACGAGCAGTACTTC. Its translation is CSVAGGSYEQYF. The V and J genes are TRBV29-1 and TRBJ2-7; TRBD1 aligns across 7 bases. This CDR3 comprises 12 residues. J gave up 1 base and V 6 bases, and 3 bases lay outside the gene matches. From germline, CDR1 is SQVTM and CDR2 ANQGSEA.

The V gene is TRBV7-2, the J gene TRBJ2-7, with TRBD2 identical over 12 bases. Germline V gene sequence: CDR1 SGHTA, CDR2 FQGNSA. The CDR3 runs to 18 residues. J lost 7 bases, V lost 4 bases, and 17 bases had no gene match. The CDR3 region is CASSWPGLAGNPLREQYF. DNA of the CDR3: TGTGCCAGCAGCTGGCCGGGACTAGCGGGCAACCCTTTACGAGAGCAGTACTTC.

J is TRBJ1-4 and V is TRBV2, with TRBD1 matching 7 bases. This CDR3 region has 15 residues. J gave up 3 bases and V 4 bases, and 5 bases lay outside the gene matches. Germline CDR1 SNHLY, CDR2 FYNNEI. The CDR3 sequence is CASSGPGQPNEKLFF. The CDR3 DNA is TGTGCCAGCAGTGGGCCGGGACAGCCTAATGAAAAACTGTTTTTT. Together with reference TRBV2 and TRBJ1-4, the CDR3 gives the full variable domain: EPEVTQTPSHQVTQMGQEVILRCVPISNHLYFYWYRQILGQKVEFLVSFYNNEISEKSEIFDDQFSVERPDGSNFTLKIRSTKLEDSAMYFCASSGPGQPNEKLFFGSGTQLSVL.

This sequence joins TRBV2 and TRBJ2-7; D assignment may be TRBD1 or TRBD2 (5 bases each). The germline V and J ends were trimmed by 1 base and 3 bases, with 13 bases remaining between them. The CDR3 is 15 amino acids. CDR1 is SNHLY and CDR2 is FYNNEI in the germline V gene. This chain's CDR3 is CASSEGLAGIYEQYF. CDR3 sequence (DNA): TGTGCCAGCAGTGAAGGTCTAGCAGGGATCTACGAGCAGTACTTC.

This rearrangement joins TRBV28 to TRBJ1-1, with D unclear. Germline CDR1 reads MDHEN; CDR2 reads SYDVKM. CDR3 length equals 14 residues. The V gene lost 1 base and the J gene lost 10 bases, with 16 bases spanning the gap. The CDR3 spells CASSLSHVKTVAFF. CDR3 in DNA: TGTGCCAGCAGTTTATCACATGTTAAGACCGTAGCTTTCTTT.

This chain joins TRBV30 and TRBJ2-4; no definite D call. The ends were cut back, 2 bases at V and 0 bases at J, with 14 bases in the middle. Per germline, CDR1 GTSNPN and CDR2 SVGIG (reference sequence). CDR3 length: 16 amino acids. For the CDR3, the DNA is TGTGCCTGGAGTACATCTAGTAACCTAGCCAAAAACATTCAGTACTTC. It is translated as CAWSTSSNLAKNIQYF.

The chain has TRBV5-1 and TRBJ1-1, with D unresolved. Germline loops: CDR1 SGHRS, CDR2 YFSETQ. The CDR3 extends over 13 amino acids. The V and J ends lost 2 bases and 7 bases respectively, with 12 bases between them. The CDR3 region is CASSLGTIYEAFF. The CDR3 coding sequence is TGCGCCAGCAGCTTAGGAACAATTTATGAAGCTTTCTTT.

The V and J genes are TRBV27 and TRBJ2-7, with 9 bases aligning to TRBD2. With 4 bases clipped from V and 7 bases from J, the junction kept 8 bases outside the gene matches. CDR1 and CDR2 from the germline V gene are MNHEY and SMNVEV (reference sequence). The CDR3 loop spans 14 amino acids. DNA of the CDR3: TGTGCCAGCAGTTACGGGACTAGCTTTGGGGAGCAGTACTTC. This gives the protein CASSYGTSFGEQYF.

CDR3 sequence: CASSVRTANTGELFF. The CDR3 coding sequence is TGTGCCAGCAGCGTCCGGACGGCGAACACCGGGGAGCTGTTTTTT. The genes are TRBV7-2 and TRBJ2-2; D is uncertain. From germline, CDR1 is SGHTA and CDR2 FQGNSA. CDR3 length: 15 residues. Trimming shortened V by 5 bases and J by 0 bases, and 10 bases separated the two germline ends.

This clone has just one count. The chain combines TRBV7-9 with TRBJ2-1; 7 positions match TRBD1. The ends lost 6 bases at V and 4 bases at J; junction bases unmatched: 6. This CDR3 region has 14 residues. In germline, CDR1 is SEHNR, CDR2 FQNEAQ (reference sequence). CDR3 in amino acids: CASSKPGQYNEQFF. In DNA, the CDR3 is TGTGCCAGCAGTAAGCCGGGACAGTACAATGAGCAGTTCTTC.

The chain recombines TRBV11-2 with TRBJ2-5, with D tentatively TRBD1 (6 bases). This CDR3 comprises 14 residues. Germline V gene data show CDR1 as SGHAT and CDR2 as FQNNGV. V was shortened by 3 bases and J by 1 base, with 9 bases between the two germline ends. The DNA for the CDR3 is TGTGCCAGCAGCTTGGACAGAGTCCAAGAGACCCAGTACTTC. Its translation is CASSLDRVQETQYF.

This clone was counted at least ten times. The identical CDR3 is also encoded by other nucleotide sequences in the sample. The rearrangement links TRBV13 to TRBJ2-3; 9 nucleotides line up with TRBD1. Germline V gene sequence: CDR1 PRHDT, CDR2 FYEKMQ (reference sequence). Unmatched junction bases numbered 6, after V lost 5 bases and J lost 6 bases. This CDR3 contains 14 residues. CDR3 in DNA: TGTGCCAGCAGCCGGGACAGGGCGGCGGATACGCAGTATTTT. Its protein product is CASSRDRAADTQYF.

This sequence joins TRBV18 and TRBJ2-7, with 9 bases that match TRBD2. The CDR3 length is 15 residues. CDR1 and CDR2 (germline): KGHSH, LQKENI. V dropped 3 bases and J dropped 3; count of bases not matched to a gene: 6. The CDR3 reads CASSPISGSGYEQYF. The CDR3 DNA reads as TGTGCCAGCTCACCCATTAGCGGGAGTGGCTACGAGCAGTACTTC.

This clone was detected only a few times. The chain has TRBV15 and TRBJ2-1; 8 bases map to TRBD1. Per the germline V gene, CDR1 is LNHNV and CDR2 is YYDKDF (reference sequence). After removal of 2 bases from V and 1 base from J, the junction contained 4 bases not matched to a gene. The CDR3 has 16 amino acids. The CDR3 loop is CATSRPQGDSYNEQFF. The CDR3 DNA reads TGTGCCACCAGCAGACCACAGGGGGATTCCTACAATGAGCAGTTCTTC.

A note on this clone: Within the sample, other DNA sequences also encode this same CDR3. The chain combines TRBV9 with TRBJ2-7; D is undetermined. V was pared by 0 bases and J by 1 base, with 8 bases between. Germline CDR1 and CDR2: SGDLS and YYNGEE. This CDR3 comprises 14 residues. The CDR3 DNA follows: TGTGCCAGCAGCGTAGGGGCTACTTCCTACGAGCAGTACTTC. Amino acids: CASSVGATSYEQYF.

V is TRBV5-6 and J is TRBJ2-2; TRBD1 or TRBD2 may be the D gene (5 bases each). The CDR3 has 14 amino acids. V was shortened by 5 bases and J by 1 base, with 9 bases between the two germline ends. CDR1 and CDR2 (germline): SGHDT, YYEEEE. The CDR3 sequence is CASRGTRNTGELFF. The CDR3 DNA reads TGTGCCAGCAGGGGGACGCGGAACACCGGGGAGCTGTTTTTT.

In this sample, this clone turned up a few times. The chain combines TRBV11-2 with TRBJ2-1, with D uncertain. CDR1 and CDR2 from the germline V gene are SGHAT and FQNNGV. This CDR3 region has 13 residues. V was clipped by 3 bases and J by 5 bases, with 8 bases between them. The CDR3 DNA sequence: TGTGCCAGCAGCTTTTCACGAGACAATGAGCAGTTCTTC. This translates into CASSFSRDNEQFF.